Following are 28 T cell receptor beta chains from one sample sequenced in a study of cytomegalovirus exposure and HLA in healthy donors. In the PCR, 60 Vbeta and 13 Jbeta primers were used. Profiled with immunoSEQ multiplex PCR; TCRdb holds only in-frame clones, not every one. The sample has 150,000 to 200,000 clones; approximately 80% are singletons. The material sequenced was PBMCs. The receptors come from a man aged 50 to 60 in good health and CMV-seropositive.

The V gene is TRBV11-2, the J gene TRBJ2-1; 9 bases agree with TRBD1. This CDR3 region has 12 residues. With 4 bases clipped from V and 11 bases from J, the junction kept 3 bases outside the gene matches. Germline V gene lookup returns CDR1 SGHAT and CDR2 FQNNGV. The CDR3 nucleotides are TGTGCCAGCAGCTCCGGGACAGGGAAGCAGTTCTTC. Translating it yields CASSSGTGKQFF.

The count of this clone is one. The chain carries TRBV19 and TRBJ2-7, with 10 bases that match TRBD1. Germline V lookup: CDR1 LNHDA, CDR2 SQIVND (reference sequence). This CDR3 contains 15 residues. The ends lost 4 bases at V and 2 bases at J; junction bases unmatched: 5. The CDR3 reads CASSTPGQGTYEQYF. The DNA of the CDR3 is TGTGCCAGTAGTACCCCGGGACAGGGGACCTACGAGCAGTACTTC.

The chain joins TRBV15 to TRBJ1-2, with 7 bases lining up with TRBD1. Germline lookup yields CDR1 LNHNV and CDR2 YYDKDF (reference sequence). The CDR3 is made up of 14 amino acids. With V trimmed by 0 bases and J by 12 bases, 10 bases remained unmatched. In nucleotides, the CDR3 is TGTGCCACCAGCAGAGATCGCCCAGGGGGGTCGGACACCTTC. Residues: CATSRDRPGGSDTF.

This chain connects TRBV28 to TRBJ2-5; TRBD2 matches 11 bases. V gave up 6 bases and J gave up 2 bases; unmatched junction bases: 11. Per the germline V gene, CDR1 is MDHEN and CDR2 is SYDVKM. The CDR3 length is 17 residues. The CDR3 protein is CASSPSSGLAAQETQYF. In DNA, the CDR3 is TGTGCCAGCAGCCCCTCCTCGGGACTAGCGGCACAAGAGACCCAGTACTTC.

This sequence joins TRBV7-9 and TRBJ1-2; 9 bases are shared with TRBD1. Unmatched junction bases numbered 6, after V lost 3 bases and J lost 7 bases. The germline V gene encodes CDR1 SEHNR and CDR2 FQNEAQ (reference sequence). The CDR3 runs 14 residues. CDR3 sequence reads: CASSFPLQGAGYTF. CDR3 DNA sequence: TGTGCCAGCAGCTTTCCTTTACAGGGGGCTGGCTACACCTTC.

The CDR3 reads CASSFLSGGATDTQYF. CDR3 sequence (DNA): TGTGCCAGCAGCTTTCTTAGCGGGGGGGCCACAGATACGCAGTATTTT. V is TRBV7-2 and J is TRBJ2-3; TRBD2 aligns across 11 bases. The CDR3 totals 16 residues. The ends lost 3 bases at V and 2 bases at J; junction bases unmatched: 4. CDR1 is SGHTA and CDR2 is FQGNSA in the germline V gene.

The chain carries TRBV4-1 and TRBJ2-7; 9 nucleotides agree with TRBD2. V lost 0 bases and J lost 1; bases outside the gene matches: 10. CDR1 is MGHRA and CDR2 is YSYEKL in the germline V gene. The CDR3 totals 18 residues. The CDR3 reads CASSQDRLGLAGSYEQYF. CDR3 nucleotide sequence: TGCGCCAGCAGCCAAGATAGGTTGGGGCTAGCGGGGTCCTACGAGCAGTACTTC.

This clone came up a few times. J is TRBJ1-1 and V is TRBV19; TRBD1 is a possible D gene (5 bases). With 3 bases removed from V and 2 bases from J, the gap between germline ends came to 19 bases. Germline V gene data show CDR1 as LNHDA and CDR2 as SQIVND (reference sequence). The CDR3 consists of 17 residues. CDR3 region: CASSISGRADFNTEAFF. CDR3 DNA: TGTGCCAGTAGTATTTCCGGCAGGGCAGACTTTAACACTGAAGCTTTCTTT.

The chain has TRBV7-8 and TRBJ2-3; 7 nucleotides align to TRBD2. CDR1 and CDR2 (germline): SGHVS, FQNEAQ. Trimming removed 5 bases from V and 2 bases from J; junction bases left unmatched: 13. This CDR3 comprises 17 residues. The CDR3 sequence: CASSPRWWEGATDTQYF. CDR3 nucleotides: TGTGCCAGCAGCCCTCGGTGGTGGGAGGGCGCCACAGATACGCAGTATTTT.

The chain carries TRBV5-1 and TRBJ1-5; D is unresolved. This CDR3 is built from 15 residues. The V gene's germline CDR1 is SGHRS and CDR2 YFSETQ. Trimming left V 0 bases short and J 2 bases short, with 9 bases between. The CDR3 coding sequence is TGCGCCAGCAGCTTGGGTGGGGAGGGCAATCAGCCCCAGCATTTT. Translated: CASSLGGEGNQPQHF.

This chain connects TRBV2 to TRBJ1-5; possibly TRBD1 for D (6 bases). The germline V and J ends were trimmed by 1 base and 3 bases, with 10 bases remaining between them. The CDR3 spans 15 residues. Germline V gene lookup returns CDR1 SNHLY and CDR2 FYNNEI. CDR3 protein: CASSEEGESNQPQHF. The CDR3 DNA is TGTGCCAGCAGTGAAGAGGGGGAGTCCAATCAGCCCCAGCATTTT.

For the CDR3, the DNA is TGTGCCAACCGACGGACAGGGGGCTATAGCAATCAGCCCCAGCATTTT. Its protein is CANRRTGGYSNQPQHF. The chain links TRBV5-6 to TRBJ1-5; 11 positions match TRBD1. V shed 9 bases and J 0 bases; nucleotides not matched to a gene: 8. Germline V gene sequence: CDR1 SGHDT, CDR2 YYEEEE. This CDR3 comprises 16 residues.

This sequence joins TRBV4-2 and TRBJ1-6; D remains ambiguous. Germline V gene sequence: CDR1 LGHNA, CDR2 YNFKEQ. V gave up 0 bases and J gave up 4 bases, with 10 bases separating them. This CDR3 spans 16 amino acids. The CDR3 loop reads CASSQDRRGYNSPLHF. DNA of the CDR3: TGTGCCAGCAGCCAAGATCGTCGGGGTTATAATTCACCCCTCCACTTT.

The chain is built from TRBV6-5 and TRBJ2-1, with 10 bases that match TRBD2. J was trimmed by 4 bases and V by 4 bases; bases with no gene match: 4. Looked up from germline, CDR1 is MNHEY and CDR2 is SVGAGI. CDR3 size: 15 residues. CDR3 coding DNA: TGTGCCAGCAGTTTCGGGACTAGCGCGTACAATGAGCAGTTCTTC. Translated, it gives CASSFGTSAYNEQFF.

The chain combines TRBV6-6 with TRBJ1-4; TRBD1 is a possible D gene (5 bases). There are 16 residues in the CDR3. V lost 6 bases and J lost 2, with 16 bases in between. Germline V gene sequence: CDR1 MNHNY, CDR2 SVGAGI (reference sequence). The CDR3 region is CASRLGSRVTNEKLFF. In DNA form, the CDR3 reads TGTGCCAGCAGACTCGGAAGCAGGGTCACTAATGAAAAACTGTTTTTT.

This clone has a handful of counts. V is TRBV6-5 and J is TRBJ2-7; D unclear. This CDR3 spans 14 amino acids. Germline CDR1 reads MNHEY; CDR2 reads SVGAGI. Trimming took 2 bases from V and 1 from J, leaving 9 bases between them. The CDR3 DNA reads TGTGCCAGCAGTTACGCCTCAGCGTCCTACGAGCAGTACTTC. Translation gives CASSYASASYEQYF.

The CDR3 DNA follows: TGTGCCACCAGCAGAGACCTAGCACCTAGCACAGATACGCAGTATTTT. Residues: CATSRDLAPSTDTQYF. The chain is built from TRBV15 and TRBJ2-3; perhaps TRBD2 as D (5 bases). CDR1 is LNHNV and CDR2 is YYDKDF in the germline V gene (reference sequence). CDR3 size: 16 residues. Trimming left V 0 bases short and J 0 bases short, with 10 bases between.

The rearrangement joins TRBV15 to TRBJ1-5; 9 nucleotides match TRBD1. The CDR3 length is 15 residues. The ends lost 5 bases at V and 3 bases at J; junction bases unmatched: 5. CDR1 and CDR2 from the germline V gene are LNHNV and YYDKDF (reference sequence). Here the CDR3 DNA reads TGTGCCACCAGCCCGGACAGGGGAAACAATCAGCCCCAGCATTTT. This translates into CATSPDRGNNQPQHF.

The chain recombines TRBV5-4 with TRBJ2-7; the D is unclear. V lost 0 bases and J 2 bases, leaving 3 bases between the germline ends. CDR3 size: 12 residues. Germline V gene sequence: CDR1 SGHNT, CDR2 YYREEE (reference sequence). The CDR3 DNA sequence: TGTGCCAGCAGCTTGGACACCTACGAGCAGTACTTC. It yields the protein CASSLDTYEQYF.

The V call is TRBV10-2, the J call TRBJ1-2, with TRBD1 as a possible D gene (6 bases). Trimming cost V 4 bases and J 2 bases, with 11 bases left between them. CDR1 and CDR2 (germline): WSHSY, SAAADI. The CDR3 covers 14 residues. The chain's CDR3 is CASSGQGLNYGYTF. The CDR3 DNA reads TGCGCCAGCAGTGGGCAGGGGTTAAACTATGGCTACACCTTC.

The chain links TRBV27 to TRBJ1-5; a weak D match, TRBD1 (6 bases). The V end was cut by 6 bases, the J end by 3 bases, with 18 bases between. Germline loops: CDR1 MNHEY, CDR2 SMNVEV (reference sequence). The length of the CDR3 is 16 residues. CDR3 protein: CASSPSMGGANQPQHF. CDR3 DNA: TGTGCCAGCAGCCCCAGCATGGGGGGGGCCAATCAGCCCCAGCATTTT.

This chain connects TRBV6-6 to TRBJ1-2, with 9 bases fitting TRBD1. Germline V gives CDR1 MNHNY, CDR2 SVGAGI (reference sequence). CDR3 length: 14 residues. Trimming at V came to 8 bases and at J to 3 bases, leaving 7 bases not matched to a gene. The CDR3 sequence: CASERDRVDYGYTF. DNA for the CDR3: TGTGCCAGCGAGCGGGACAGGGTCGACTATGGCTACACCTTC.

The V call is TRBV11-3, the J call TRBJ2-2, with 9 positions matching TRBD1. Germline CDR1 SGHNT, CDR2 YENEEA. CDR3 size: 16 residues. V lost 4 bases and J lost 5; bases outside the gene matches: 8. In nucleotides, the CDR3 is TGTGCCAGCAGCTCACAGGGGGCTAGAATGACCGGGGAGCTGTTTTTT. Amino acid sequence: CASSSQGARMTGELFF.

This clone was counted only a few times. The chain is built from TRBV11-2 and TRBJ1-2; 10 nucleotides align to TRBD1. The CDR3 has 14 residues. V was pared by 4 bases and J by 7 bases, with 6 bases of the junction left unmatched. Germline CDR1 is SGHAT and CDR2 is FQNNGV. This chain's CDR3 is CASSSGTGVSGYTF. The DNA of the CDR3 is TGTGCCAGCAGCTCCGGGACAGGGGTTTCTGGCTACACCTTC.

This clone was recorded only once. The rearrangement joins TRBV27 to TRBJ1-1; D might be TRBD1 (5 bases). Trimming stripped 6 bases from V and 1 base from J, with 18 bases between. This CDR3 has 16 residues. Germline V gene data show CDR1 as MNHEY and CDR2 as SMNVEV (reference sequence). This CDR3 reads CASRENGGRGNTEAFF. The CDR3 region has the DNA TGTGCCAGCAGAGAGAACGGGGGTCGGGGGAACACTGAAGCTTTCTTT.

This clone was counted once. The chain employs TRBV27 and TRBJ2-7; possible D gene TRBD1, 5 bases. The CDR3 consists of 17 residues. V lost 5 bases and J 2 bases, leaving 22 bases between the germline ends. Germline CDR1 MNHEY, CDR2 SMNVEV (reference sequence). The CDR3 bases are TGTGCCAGCAGTGCGCCCAGACAGCCACCCTCACCCTACGAGCAGTACGTC. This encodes CASSAPRQPPSPYEQYV.

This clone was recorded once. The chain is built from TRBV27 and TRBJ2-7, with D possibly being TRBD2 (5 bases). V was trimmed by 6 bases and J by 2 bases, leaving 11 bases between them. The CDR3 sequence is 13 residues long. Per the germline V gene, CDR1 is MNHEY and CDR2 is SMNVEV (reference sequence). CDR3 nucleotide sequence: TGTGCCAGCAGCGCGAGCGGCCCCTACGAGCAGTACGTC. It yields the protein CASSASGPYEQYV.

The CDR3 DNA follows: TGTGCCAGCAGCCAAGATCAGGCGGGACAGGGGGCGTTTCAGCCCCAGCATTTT. Translated: CASSQDQAGQGAFQPQHF. This sequence joins TRBV4-2 and TRBJ1-5; 12 positions agree with TRBD1. This CDR3 has 18 amino acids. The J segment lost 6 bases and the V segment lost 0 bases, leaving 9 bases of the junction unmatched. Germline loops: CDR1 LGHNA, CDR2 YNFKEQ.